One and the same sample provided the 22 T cell receptor beta chains below, sequenced in a study of T cell responses to AZD1222 COVID-19 vaccine. The protocol was immunoSEQ multiplex PCR, while the TCRdb copy is restricted to in-frame clones and leaves out a portion. The sample lists more than 100,000 clones, 85% to 95% occurring once. Sequencing was performed on peripheral blood, taken on day 0 of AZD1222 vaccination. Every receptor here comes from an adult in good health.

This clone came up once. The chain uses TRBV5-5 and TRBJ1-2; possible D gene TRBD1, 5 bases. CDR3 length: 14 amino acids. The germline V gene encodes CDR1 SGHKS and CDR2 YYEKEE (reference sequence). Trimming took 0 bases from V and 6 from J, leaving 12 bases between them. The chain's CDR3 is CASSLAQGIDGYTF. Here the CDR3 DNA reads TGTGCCAGCAGCTTGGCCCAGGGTATAGATGGCTACACCTTC.

The V and J genes are TRBV3-1 (or the pseudogene TRBV3-2) and TRBJ1-4; 7 bases line up with TRBD1. The germline CDR1 and CDR2 sequences are LGHDT and YNNKEL (reference sequence). CDR3 length: 16 residues. V dropped 1 base and J dropped 4; count of bases not matched to a gene: 6. For the CDR3, the DNA is TGTGCCAGCAGCCAAGTGAGGGGGCGGCTTAATGAAAAACTGTTTTTT. Translation: CASSQVRGRLNEKLFF.

The V call is TRBV6-5, the J call TRBJ1-1, with a tentative D call TRBD1 (5 bases). Germline loops: CDR1 MNHEY, CDR2 SVGAGI. Trimming shortened V by 6 bases and J by 0 bases, and 14 bases separated the two germline ends. CDR3 length: 15 residues. The CDR3 nucleotides read TGTGCCAGCAGGCCCGGGACGGCAGTGAACACTGAAGCTTTCTTT. The encoded protein is CASRPGTAVNTEAFF.

The chain carries TRBV28 and TRBJ1-2; 9 bases are shared with TRBD1. The CDR3 runs to 16 residues. The ends lost 1 base at V and 5 bases at J; junction bases unmatched: 8. CDR1 and CDR2 from the germline V gene are MDHEN and SYDVKM. Here the CDR3 DNA reads TGTGCCAGCAGTTTATTGATGGGACAGGGAAGGTATGGCTACACCTTC. Amino acids: CASSLLMGQGRYGYTF.

V is TRBV4-1 and J is TRBJ1-1, with a possible D match to TRBD1 (6 bases). From germline, CDR1 is MGHRA and CDR2 YSYEKL. The CDR3 loop spans 15 amino acids. Trimming cost V 2 bases and J 6 bases, with 16 bases left between them. The CDR3 sequence: CASSQRSGGTAEAFF. The CDR3 coding sequence is TGCGCCAGCAGCCAAAGGTCTGGGGGCACTGCTGAAGCTTTCTTT.

This rearrangement joins TRBV7-2 to TRBJ2-7; D tentatively reads TRBD1 or TRBD2 (5 bases each). Germline CDR1 and CDR2: SGHTA and FQGNSA. V was trimmed by 5 bases and J by 3 bases, leaving 20 bases between them. CDR3 length equals 16 residues. CDR3 region: CASSPGGFGRFYEQYF. CDR3 nucleotides: TGTGCCAGCAGCCCTGGGGGTTTCGGAAGGTTCTACGAGCAGTACTTC.

The chain recombines TRBV7-2 with TRBJ1-1, with D possibly TRBD1 on 5 matching bases. Per germline, CDR1 SGHTA and CDR2 FQGNSA. The CDR3 has 14 amino acids. Trimming stripped 0 bases from V and 4 bases from J, with 9 bases between. The CDR3 sequence: CASSLAGRGTEAFF. CDR3 DNA: TGTGCCAGCAGCTTAGCGGGGAGGGGCACTGAAGCTTTCTTT.

The chain combines TRBV7-9 with TRBJ2-7; 8 positions match TRBD1. Germline V CDR1 and CDR2: SEHNR, FQNEAQ (reference sequence). The J segment lost 6 bases and the V segment lost 5 bases, leaving 0 bases of the junction unmatched. The CDR3 covers 11 residues. The CDR3 region has the DNA TGTGCCAGCAGCGACAGGGGCGAGCAGTACTTC. This encodes CASSDRGEQYF.

The rearrangement links TRBV4-1 to TRBJ2-7, with TRBD1 matching 7 bases. The CDR3 spans 19 residues. J gave up 3 bases and V 0 bases, and 17 bases lay outside the gene matches. Germline V gene data show CDR1 as MGHRA and CDR2 as YSYEKL. The DNA for the CDR3 is TGCGCCAGCAGCCAAGAGGGGCTGGGCCCGGGACAGACCAACTACGAGCAGTACTTC. Its protein product is CASSQEGLGPGQTNYEQYF.

This clone was recorded only once. The chain carries TRBV4-1 and TRBJ1-4, with a weak D call TRBD1 (5 bases). This CDR3 is 15 amino acids long. CDR1 and CDR2 (germline): MGHRA, YSYEKL. V was clipped by 4 bases and J by 8 bases, with 17 bases between them. This chain's CDR3 is CASSLSGTDGEKLFF. CDR3 bases: TGCGCCAGCAGCCTATCCGGGACCGACGGGGAAAAACTGTTTTTT.

The V gene is TRBV12-3 or TRBV12-4, the J gene TRBJ1-1, with D maybe TRBD1 (6 bases). The CDR3 sequence is 12 residues long. Trimming removed 3 bases at V and 10 bases at J, with 12 bases between. The CDR3 loop is CASSLDGTRAFF. CDR3 nucleotides: TGTGCCAGCAGTTTGGACGGGACACGAGCTTTCTTT.

The V gene is TRBV6-5, the J gene TRBJ2-3; 8 bases line up with TRBD1. Unmatched junction bases numbered 7, after V lost 7 bases and J lost 1 base. Germline V CDR1 and CDR2: MNHEY, SVGAGI. The CDR3 length is 15 residues. CDR3 sequence (DNA): TGTGCCAGCACTACAGGGGGTATTGGCACAGATACGCAGTATTTT. It yields the protein CASTTGGIGTDTQYF.

The rearrangement uses TRBV2 and TRBJ2-2; 12 bases are a match to TRBD1. The CDR3 spans 15 residues. CDR1 is SNHLY, CDR2 FYNNEI, per germline. Trimming at V came to 6 bases and at J to 7 bases, leaving 6 bases not matched to a gene. CDR3 sequence (DNA): TGTGCCAGCAGGGGACAGGGGGCTGCCTACGGGGAGCTGTTTTTT. Its translation: CASRGQGAAYGELFF.

The DNA of the CDR3 is TGTGCCAGCAGGGGGCGACAGGGGGCAAAGTCCGGGGAGCTGTTTTTT. Translation: CASRGRQGAKSGELFF. V gene TRBV27 combines with J gene TRBJ2-2; TRBD1 aligns across 10 bases. V lost 6 bases and J lost 6; bases outside the gene matches: 10. Germline values: CDR1 MNHEY, CDR2 SMNVEV (reference sequence). This CDR3 is built from 16 residues.

This clone was seen just once. This chain uses TRBV15 with TRBJ1-4; the D is unclear. Deletions cut 3 bases from V and 8 bases from J, with 16 bases between. Looked up from germline, CDR1 is LNHNV and CDR2 is YYDKDF (reference sequence). CDR3 length: 15 amino acids. CDR3 DNA sequence: TGTGCCACCAGCAGCAGTACAATTCAAGGCGAAAAACTGTTTTTT. This gives the protein CATSSSTIQGEKLFF. The full variable domain, its missing parts supplied by reference TRBV15 and TRBJ1-4, is DAMVIQNPRYQVTQFGKPVTLSCSQTLNHNVMYWYQQKSSQAPKLLFHYYDKDFNNEADTPDNFQSRRPNTSFCFLDIRSPGLGDTAMYLCATSSSTIQGEKLFFGSGTQLSVL.

This chain connects TRBV2 to TRBJ2-5; TRBD1 is a possible D gene (6 bases). Trimming removed 6 bases at V and 5 bases at J, with 13 bases between. The CDR3 is made up of 13 amino acids. Germline V lookup: CDR1 SNHLY, CDR2 FYNNEI. The CDR3 region is CASRIQGLETQYF. CDR3 bases: TGTGCCAGCAGGATACAGGGTTTGGAGACCCAGTACTTC.

This rearrangement joins TRBV4-3 to TRBJ1-1, with D perhaps matching TRBD1 (5 bases). Germline lookup yields CDR1 LGHNA and CDR2 YSLEER. The CDR3 length is 15 residues. Deletions cut 0 bases from V and 3 bases from J, with 11 bases between. CDR3: CASSQDSGDYTEAFF. CDR3 DNA sequence: TGCGCCAGCAGCCAAGATTCGGGGGATTACACTGAAGCTTTCTTT.

The V and J genes are TRBV4-2 and TRBJ1-2, with a weak D call TRBD1 (5 bases). The germline gives CDR1 LGHNA, CDR2 YNFKEQ. V lost 0 bases, J lost 3 bases, and 11 bases lay in between. CDR3 length equals 15 residues. The CDR3 loop is CASSQEAGNHYGYTF. For the CDR3, the DNA is TGTGCCAGCAGCCAAGAGGCAGGGAATCACTATGGCTACACCTTC.

This clone was observed a single time. The genes are TRBV10-3 and TRBJ2-1; D remains unclear. The V end lost 0 bases, the J end lost 5 bases, and 8 bases lay between the germline ends. Germline CDR1 reads ENHRY; CDR2 reads SYGVKD. The CDR3 length is 14 residues. CDR3 residues: CAISESGQDNEQFF. The CDR3 nucleotides read TGTGCCATCAGTGAGTCGGGTCAGGACAATGAGCAGTTCTTC.

This sequence joins TRBV12-3 or TRBV12-4 and TRBJ2-2; D gene uncertain. The CDR3 has 13 residues. V dropped 1 base and J dropped 5 bases, with 5 bases sitting between them. The CDR3 is CASSLGPTGELFF. The DNA for the CDR3 is TGTGCCAGCAGTTTAGGGCCGACCGGGGAGCTGTTTTTT.

The chain carries TRBV28 and TRBJ2-1, with 8 bases fitting TRBD1. This CDR3 region has 16 residues. Germline CDR1 MDHEN, CDR2 SYDVKM. The J segment lost 8 bases and the V segment lost 2 bases, leaving 11 bases of the junction unmatched. As DNA, the CDR3 is TGTGCCAGCAGTTTACCCCTACAGGGGGTCAATGATGAGCAGTTCTTC. Translated: CASSLPLQGVNDEQFF. Drawing the rest from reference TRBV28 and TRBJ2-1, the complete variable domain is DVKVTQSSRYLVKRTGEKVFLECVQDMDHENMFWYRQDPGLGLRLIYFSYDVKMKEKGDIPEGYSVSREKKERFSLILESASTNQTSMYLCASSLPLQGVNDEQFFGPGTRLTVL.

The V gene is TRBV13, the J gene TRBJ2-3, with D possibly matching TRBD2 (5 bases). V lost 2 bases to trimming and J lost 0 bases, with 12 bases between them. From germline, CDR1 is PRHDT and CDR2 FYEKMQ (reference sequence). The CDR3 consists of 16 residues. CDR3 coding DNA: TGTGCCAGCAGCTTAAGGGAGTTGGCCAGCACAGATACGCAGTATTTT. It specifies CASSLRELASTDTQYF.